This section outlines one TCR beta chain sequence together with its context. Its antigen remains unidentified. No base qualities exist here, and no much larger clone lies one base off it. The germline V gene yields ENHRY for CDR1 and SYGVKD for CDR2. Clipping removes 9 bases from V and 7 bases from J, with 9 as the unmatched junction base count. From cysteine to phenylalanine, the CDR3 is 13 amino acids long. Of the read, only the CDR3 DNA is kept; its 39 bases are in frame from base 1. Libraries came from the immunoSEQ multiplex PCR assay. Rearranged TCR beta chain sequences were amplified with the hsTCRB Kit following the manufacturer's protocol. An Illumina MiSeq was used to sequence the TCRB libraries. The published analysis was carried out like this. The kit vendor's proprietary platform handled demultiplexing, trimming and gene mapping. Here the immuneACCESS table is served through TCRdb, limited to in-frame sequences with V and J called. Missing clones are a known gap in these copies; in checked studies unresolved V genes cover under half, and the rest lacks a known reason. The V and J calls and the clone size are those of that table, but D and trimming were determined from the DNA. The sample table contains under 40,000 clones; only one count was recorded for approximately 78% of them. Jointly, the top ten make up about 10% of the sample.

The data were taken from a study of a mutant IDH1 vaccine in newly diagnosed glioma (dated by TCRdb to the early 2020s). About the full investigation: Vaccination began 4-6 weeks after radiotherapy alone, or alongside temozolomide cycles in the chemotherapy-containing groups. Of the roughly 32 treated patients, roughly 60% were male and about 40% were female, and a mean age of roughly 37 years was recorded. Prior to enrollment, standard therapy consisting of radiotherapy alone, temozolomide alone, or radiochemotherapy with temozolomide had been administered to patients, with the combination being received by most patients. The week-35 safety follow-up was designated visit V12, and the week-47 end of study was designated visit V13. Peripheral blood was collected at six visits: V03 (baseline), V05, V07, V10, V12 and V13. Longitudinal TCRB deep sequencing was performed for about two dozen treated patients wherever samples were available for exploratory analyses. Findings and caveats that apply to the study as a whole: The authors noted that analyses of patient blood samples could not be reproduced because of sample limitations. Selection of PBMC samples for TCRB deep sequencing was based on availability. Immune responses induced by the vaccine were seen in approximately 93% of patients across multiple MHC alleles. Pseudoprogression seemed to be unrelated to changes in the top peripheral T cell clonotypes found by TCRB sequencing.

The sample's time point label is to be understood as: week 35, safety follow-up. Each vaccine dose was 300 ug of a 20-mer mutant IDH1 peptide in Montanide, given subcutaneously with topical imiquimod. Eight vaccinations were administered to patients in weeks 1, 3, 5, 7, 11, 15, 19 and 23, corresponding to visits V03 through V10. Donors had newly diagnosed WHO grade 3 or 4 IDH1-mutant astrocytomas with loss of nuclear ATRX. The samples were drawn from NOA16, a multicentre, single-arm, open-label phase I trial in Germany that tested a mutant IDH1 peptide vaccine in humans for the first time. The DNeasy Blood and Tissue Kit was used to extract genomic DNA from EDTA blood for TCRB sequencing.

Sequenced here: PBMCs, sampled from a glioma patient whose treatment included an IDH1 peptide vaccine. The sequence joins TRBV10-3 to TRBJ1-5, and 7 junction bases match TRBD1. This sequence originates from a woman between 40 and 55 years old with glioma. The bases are TGTGCCATTACAGGGGAACTAAGCCAGCCCCAGCATTTT. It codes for CAITGELSQPQHF.